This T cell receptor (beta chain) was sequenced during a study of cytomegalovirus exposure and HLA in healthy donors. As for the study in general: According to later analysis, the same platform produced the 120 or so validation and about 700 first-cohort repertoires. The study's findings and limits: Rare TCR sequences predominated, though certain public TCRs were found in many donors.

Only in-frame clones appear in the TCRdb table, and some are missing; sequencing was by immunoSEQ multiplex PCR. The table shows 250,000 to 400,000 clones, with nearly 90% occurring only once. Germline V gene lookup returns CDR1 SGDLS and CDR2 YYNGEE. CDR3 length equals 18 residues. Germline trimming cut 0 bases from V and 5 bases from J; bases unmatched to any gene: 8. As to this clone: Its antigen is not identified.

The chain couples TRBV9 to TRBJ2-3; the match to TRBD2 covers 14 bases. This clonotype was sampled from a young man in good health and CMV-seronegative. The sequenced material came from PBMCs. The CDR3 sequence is CASSVERGLAGVGDTQYF. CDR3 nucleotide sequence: TGTGCCAGCAGCGTAGAACGGGGACTAGCGGGGGTTGGAGATACGCAGTATTTT.